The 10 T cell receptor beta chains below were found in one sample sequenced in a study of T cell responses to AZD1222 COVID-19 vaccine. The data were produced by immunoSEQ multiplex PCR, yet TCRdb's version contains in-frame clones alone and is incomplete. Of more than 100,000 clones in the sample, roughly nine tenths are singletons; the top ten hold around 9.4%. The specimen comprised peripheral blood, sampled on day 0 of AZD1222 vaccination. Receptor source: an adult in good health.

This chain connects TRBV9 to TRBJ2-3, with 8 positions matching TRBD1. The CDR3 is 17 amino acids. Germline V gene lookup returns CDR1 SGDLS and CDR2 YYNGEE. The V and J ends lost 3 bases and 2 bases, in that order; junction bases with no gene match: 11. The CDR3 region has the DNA TGTGCCAGCAGCGGCCTCGGGACAGGCGGTAACACAGATACGCAGTATTTT. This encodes CASSGLGTGGNTDTQYF.

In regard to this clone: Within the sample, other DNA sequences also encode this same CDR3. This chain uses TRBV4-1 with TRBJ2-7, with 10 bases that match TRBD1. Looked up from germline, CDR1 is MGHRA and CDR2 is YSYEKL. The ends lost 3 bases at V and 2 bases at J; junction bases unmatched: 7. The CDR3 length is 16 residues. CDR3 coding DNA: TGCGCCAGCAGCCAGGGCCCGGGACAGGGGACCTACGAGCAGTACTTC. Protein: CASSQGPGQGTYEQYF.

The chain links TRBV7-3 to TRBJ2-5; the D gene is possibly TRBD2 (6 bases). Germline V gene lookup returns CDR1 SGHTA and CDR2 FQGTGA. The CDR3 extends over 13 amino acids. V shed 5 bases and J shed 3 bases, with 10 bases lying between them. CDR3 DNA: TGTGCCAGCAGCAGGGACTTTAAAGAGACCCAGTACTTC. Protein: CASSRDFKETQYF.

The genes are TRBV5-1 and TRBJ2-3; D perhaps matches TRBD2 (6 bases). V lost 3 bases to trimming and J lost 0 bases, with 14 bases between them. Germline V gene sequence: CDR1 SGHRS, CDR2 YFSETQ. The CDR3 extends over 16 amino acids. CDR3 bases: TGCGCCAGCAGCTCGGCCGGGGGTCTTAGCACAGATACGCAGTATTTT. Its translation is CASSSAGGLSTDTQYF.

The CDR3: CASSLGRGRNEQYF. Written as DNA, the CDR3 is TGTGCCAGCAGCTTAGGGCGGGGGAGGAACGAGCAGTACTTC. This sequence joins TRBV7-9 and TRBJ2-7, with 7 bases matching TRBD2. CDR1 SEHNR and CDR2 FQNEAQ come from the germline V gene (reference sequence). V was clipped by 1 base and J by 5 bases; unmatched bases: 5. There are 14 residues in the CDR3.

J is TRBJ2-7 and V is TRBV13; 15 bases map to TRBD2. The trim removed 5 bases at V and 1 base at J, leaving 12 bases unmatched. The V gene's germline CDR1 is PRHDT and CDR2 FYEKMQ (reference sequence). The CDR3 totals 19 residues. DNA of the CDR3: TGTGCCAGCAGCCCCCGACAGGGACTAGCGGGAGGCCCATCCTACGAGCAGTACTTC. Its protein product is CASSPRQGLAGGPSYEQYF.

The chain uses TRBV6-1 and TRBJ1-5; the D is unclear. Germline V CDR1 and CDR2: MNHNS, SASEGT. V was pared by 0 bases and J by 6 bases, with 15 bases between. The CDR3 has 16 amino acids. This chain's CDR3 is CASSEAPPSGFQPQHF. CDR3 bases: TGTGCCAGCAGTGAAGCTCCTCCGAGCGGATTTCAGCCCCAGCATTTT.

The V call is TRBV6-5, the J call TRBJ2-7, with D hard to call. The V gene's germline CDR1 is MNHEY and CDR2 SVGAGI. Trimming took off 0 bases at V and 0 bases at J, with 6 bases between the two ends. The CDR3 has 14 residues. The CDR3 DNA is TGTGCCAGCAGTTACTCCCAGGTCTCCTACGAGCAGTACTTC. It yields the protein CASSYSQVSYEQYF.

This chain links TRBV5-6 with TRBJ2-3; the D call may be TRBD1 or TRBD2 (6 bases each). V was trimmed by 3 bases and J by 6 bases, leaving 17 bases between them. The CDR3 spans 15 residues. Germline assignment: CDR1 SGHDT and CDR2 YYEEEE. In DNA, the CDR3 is TGTGCCAGCAGCTACCCCGCCGGGGGCGTCGATACGCAGTATTTT. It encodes CASSYPAGGVDTQYF.

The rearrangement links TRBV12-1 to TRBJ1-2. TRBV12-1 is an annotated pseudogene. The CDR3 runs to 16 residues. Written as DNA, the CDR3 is TGTGCCAGCAGCCCCCCGTCTGGAGATCCTAACTATGGCTACACCTTC. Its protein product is CASSPPSGDPNYGYTF.